The clone carrying this T cell receptor (beta chain) was recorded many times. Its antigen is as yet unknown. Healthy Caucasian individuals from Russia aged 6 to 90 served as donors. The data were obtained in a study of blood T cells in healthy people across ages. Study-wide findings and caveats: In older individuals, TCR beta diversity per million T cells was lower, falling roughly linearly with age. Long-lived donors exceeded aged donors in naive CD4+ cells and diversity.

A second roughly 6 to 11 cycle PCR used barcoded and J-beta primers. TCRdb recomputed calls from the 5' RACE reads with MiXCR, one row per CDR3 protein. This sample has 1.5 million to 2 million distinct CDR3 sequences, with around 36% found just once. V shed 0 bases and J shed 4 bases, with 6 bases lying between them. Germline assignment: CDR1 MGHRA and CDR2 YSYEKL. The length of the CDR3 is 13 residues. The receptor's source is a woman in her twenties or thirties in good health. The gene calls are TRBV4-1 and TRBJ1-2; no firm D call. What was sequenced was blood. CDR3 in DNA: TGCGCCAGCAGCCAAGAGAGTTTCTATGGCTACACCTTC. It yields the protein CASSQESFYGYTF.